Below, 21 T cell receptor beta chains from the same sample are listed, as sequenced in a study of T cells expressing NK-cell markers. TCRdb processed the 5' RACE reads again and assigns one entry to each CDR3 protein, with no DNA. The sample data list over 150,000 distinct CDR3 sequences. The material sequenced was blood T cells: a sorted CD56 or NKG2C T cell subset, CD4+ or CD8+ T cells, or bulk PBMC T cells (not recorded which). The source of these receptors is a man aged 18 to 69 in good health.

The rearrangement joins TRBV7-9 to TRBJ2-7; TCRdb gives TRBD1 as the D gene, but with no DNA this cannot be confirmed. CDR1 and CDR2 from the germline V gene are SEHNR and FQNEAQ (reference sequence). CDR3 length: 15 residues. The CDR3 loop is CASSLKTGPYYEQYF.

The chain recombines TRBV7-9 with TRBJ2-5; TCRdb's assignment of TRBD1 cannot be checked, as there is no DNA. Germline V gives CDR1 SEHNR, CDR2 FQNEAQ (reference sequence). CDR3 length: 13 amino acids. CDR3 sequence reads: CASSPPGGETQYF.

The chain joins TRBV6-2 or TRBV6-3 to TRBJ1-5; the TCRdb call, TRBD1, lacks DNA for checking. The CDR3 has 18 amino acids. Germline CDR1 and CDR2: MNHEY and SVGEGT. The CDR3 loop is CASSITVHRDYSNQPQHF.

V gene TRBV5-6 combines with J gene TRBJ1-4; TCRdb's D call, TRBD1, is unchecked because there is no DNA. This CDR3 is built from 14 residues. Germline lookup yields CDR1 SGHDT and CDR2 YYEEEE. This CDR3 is CASSLGPGHEELFF.

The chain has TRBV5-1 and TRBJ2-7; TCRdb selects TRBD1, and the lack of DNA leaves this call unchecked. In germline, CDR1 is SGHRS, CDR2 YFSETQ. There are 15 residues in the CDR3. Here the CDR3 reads CASSLEWGLSYEQYF.

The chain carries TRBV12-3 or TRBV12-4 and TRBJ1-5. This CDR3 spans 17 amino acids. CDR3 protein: CASSLAWGFNSNQPQHF.

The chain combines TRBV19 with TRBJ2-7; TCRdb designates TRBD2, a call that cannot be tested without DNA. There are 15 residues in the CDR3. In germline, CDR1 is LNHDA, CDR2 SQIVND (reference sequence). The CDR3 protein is CASSLNPGLLVEQYF.

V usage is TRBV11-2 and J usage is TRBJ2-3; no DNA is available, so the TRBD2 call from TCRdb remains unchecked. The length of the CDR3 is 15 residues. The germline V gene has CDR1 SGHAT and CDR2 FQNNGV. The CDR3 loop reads CASSPTSGGHHTQYF.

The CDR3 is CASSPSGFRSGANVLTF. The gene calls are TRBV5-1 and TRBJ2-6; the D call of TRBD2 rests on TCRdb alone, since no DNA is present to check it. The CDR3 covers 17 residues. CDR1 and CDR2 from the germline V gene are SGHRS and YFSETQ.

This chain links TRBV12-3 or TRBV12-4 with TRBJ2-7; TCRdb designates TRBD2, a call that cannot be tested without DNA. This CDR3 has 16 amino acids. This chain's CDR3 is CASTDGLAGGADEQYF.

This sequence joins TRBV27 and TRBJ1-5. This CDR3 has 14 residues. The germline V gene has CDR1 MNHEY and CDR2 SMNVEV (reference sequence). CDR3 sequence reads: CASSLRREDQPQHF.

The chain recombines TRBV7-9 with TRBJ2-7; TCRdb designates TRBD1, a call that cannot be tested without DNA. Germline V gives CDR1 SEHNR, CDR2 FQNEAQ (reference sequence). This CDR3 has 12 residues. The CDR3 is CASSYLTGEQYF.

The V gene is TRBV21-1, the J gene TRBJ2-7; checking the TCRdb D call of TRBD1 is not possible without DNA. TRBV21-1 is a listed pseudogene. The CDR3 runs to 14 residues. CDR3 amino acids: CASSKIPSRSEQYF.

CDR3 residues: CSAPRTAFLQRGQYF. This chain joins TRBV20-1 and TRBJ2-3; TCRdb's D call of TRBD1 is untestable without DNA. CDR3 length: 15 amino acids. Germline V gene data show CDR1 as DFQATT and CDR2 as SNEGSKA (reference sequence).

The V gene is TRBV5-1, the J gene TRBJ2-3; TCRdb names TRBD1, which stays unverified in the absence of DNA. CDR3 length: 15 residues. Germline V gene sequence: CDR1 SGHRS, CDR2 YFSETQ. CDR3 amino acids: CASSLVGREGDTQYF. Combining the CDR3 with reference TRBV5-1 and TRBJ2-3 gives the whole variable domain KAGVTQTPRYLIKTRGQQVTLSCSPISGHRSVSWYQQTPGQGLQFLFEYFSETQRNKGNFPGRFSGRQFSNSRSEMNVSTLELGDSALYLCASSLVGREGDTQYFGPGTRLTVL.

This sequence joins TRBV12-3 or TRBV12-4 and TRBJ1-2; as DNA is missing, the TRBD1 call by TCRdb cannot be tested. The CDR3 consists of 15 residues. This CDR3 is CASSHDRPLIYGYTF.

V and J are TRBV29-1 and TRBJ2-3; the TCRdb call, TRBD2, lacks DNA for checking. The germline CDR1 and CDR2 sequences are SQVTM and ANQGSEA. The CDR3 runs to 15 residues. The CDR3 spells CSFEDRGFRTDTQYF.

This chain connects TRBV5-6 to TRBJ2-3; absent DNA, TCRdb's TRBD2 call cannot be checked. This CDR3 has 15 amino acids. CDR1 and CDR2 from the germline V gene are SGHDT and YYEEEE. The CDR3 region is CASNRIAGNTDTQYF.

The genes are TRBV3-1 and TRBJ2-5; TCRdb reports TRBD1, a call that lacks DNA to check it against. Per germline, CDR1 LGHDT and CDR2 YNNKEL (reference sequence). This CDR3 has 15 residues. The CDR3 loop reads CASSLYSDREETQYF.

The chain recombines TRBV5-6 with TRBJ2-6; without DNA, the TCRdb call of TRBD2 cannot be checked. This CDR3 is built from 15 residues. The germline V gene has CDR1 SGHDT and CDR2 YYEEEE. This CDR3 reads CASSLVTSWANVLTF.

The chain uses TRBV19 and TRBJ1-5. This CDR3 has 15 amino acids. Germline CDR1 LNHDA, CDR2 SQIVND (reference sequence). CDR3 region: CASSPHGYSNQPQHF.